Detailed here is one T cell receptor beta chain. The antigen is not known. This specimen comes from a study of post-analysis software for immune sequencing data. As for the study in general: The cohort encompassed relapsing-remitting, secondary progressive and progressive-relapsing multiple sclerosis disease courses. General study points: In patients, TRBV5-6, TRBV5-1 and TRBV20-1 belonged to five or six TRBV segments found more frequently than in controls. The study found significantly lower normalized Chao1 diversity in multiple sclerosis patients than in controls. Under the F measure, samples that were prepared in one batch clustered strongly together.

Germline V gene data show CDR1 as MGHRA and CDR2 as YSYEKL. The CDR3 covers 14 residues. The V end was cut by 1 base, the J end by 6 bases, with 11 bases between. Carried by the TCR beta cDNA libraries were unique molecular identifiers. Each CDR3 protein is one row after TCRdb ran MiXCR on the PCR reads. The sample carries fewer than 700,000 distinct CDR3 sequences, 44% recorded once. Sequencing used blood. The TCR comes from a girl aged 5-17 years with multiple sclerosis. The rearrangement links TRBV4-1 to TRBJ2-3, with no clear D. Here the CDR3 DNA reads TGCGCCAGCAGCCAAGTTTTAGCCGCGGATACGCAGTATTTT. This codes for CASSQVLAADTQYF.